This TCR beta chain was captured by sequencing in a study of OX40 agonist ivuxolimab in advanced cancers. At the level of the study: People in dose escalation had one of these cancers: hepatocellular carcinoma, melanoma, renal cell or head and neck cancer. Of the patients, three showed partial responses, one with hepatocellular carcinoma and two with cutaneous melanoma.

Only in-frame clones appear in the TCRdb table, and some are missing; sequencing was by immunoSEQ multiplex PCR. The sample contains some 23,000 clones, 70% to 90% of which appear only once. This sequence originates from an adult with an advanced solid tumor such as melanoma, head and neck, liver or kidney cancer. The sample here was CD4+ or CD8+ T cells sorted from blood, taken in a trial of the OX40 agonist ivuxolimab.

The CDR3: CASSQGPRELFF. As DNA, the CDR3 is TGCGCCAGCAGCCAAGGACCGAGGGAGCTGTTTTTT. V gene TRBV4-1 combines with J gene TRBJ2-2, with D unresolved. CDR1 MGHRA and CDR2 YSYEKL come from the germline V gene. V was pared by 1 base and J by 9 bases, with 6 bases between. The CDR3 runs 12 residues.